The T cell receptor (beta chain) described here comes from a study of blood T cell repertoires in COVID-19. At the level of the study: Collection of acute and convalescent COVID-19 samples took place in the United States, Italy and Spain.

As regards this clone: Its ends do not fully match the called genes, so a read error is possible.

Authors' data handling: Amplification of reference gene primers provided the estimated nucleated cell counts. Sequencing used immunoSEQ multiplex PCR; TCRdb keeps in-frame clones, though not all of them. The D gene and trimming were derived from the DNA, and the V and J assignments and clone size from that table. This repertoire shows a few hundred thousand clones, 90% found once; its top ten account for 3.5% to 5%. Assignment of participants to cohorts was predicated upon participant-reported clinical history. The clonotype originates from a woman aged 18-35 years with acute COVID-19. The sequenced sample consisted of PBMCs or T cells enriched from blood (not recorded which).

This CDR3 is CSASAWTTPNKEQFF. The CDR3 nucleotides read TGCAGTGCTAGTGCTTGGACTACTCCCAACAAGGAGCAGTTCTTC. The gene calls are TRBV20-1 and TRBJ2-1; TRBD2 is a possible D gene (6 bases). CDR1 and CDR2 (germline): DFQATT, SNEGSKA (reference sequence). This CDR3 is built from 15 residues.